The present TCR beta chain was sequenced within a study of beta chain features in type 1 diabetes. The wider study: Researchers looked at roughly 100,000,000 sorted cells across all samples.

The entirety of the isolated RNA underwent reverse transcription, so expressed TCRB transcripts were sequenced. The protocol was immunoSEQ multiplex PCR, while the TCRdb copy is restricted to in-frame clones and leaves out a portion. In the table there are fewer than 7,500 clones, over 70% of which are singletons. Comments on this clone: Its target is unknown.

Overall study results and limits: Within each of all four CD4+ subsets, Type 1 diabetes patients had TCRB CDR3s that were moderately but significantly shorter.

Trimming took 0 bases from V and 10 from J, leaving 7 bases between them. Germline lookup yields CDR1 DFQATT and CDR2 SNEGSKA (reference sequence). The CDR3 extends over 11 amino acids. This chain uses TRBV20-1 with TRBJ2-1; D ambiguous. The sequenced sample consisted of Tregs from blood. The sequence came from a man younger than 35 in good health. This CDR3 is CSARDVQEQFF. DNA of the CDR3: TGCAGTGCTAGAGACGTCCAGGAGCAGTTCTTC.